This T cell receptor beta chain was obtained from a study of blood T cell repertoires in COVID-19 (TCRdb year 2020). Turning to the overall study: Samples from collaborators originated in the United States, Italy and Spain and spanned both the acute and convalescent phases of COVID-19. The dataset comprised deeply sampled blood TCRbeta repertoires from subjects exposed to, actively infected with, or recovered from COVID-19. Samples came from the ongoing ImmuneRACE study (first 160 participants) plus 1,254 subjects from 6 global collaborators. The material from the prospective study consisted of cDNA or gDNA derived from T cells, B-cell-depleted T cells, or PBMCs. Where HLA class I and class II types were available, the types were taken from metadata supplied by the sample provider, not from assay-based typing. A freely available public database, intended as a resource for researchers studying the immune response to SARS-CoV-2, is where the repertoires were released. A de-identified subject ID, COVID-19 status, age in years and sex were almost always included in the sample metadata. The paper as a whole reports these results and caveats: Clinical and demographic metadata were provided uncurated, with the amount varying by source and participant.

Points on this clone: Which antigen it targets is not known. Nothing much larger sits one base from this clone, and base qualities are not available.

TCRbeta CDR3 regions were amplified from genomic DNA using the immunoSEQ Assay, a bias-controlled multiplex PCR. For the original study's pipeline: The number of nucleated cells in each sample was estimated by amplification of reference gene primers within the assay. Sequence reads were collapsed and filtered to measure the absolute abundance of every unique TCRbeta CDR3 rearrangement. For each sample, productive Simpson clonality was calculated as the square root of Simpson's diversity index over productive rearrangements. In its TCRdb copy, this immuneACCESS table keeps in-frame sequences only and misses some clones. Where compared with another copy, unresolved V genes explain less than half of these, and the others have no known cause. V, J and clone size were drawn from that table, and D and trimming were deduced from the DNA. This sample lists 150,000 to 200,000 clones; 75% to 90% were detected once. The ten largest make up 6.5% to 10% of the sample.

Whole blood was collected in K2EDTA tubes by collaborating institutions according to the institutions' own protocols. Collaborator samples were shipped for TCRbeta analysis as frozen whole blood, isolated PBMCs, or DNA extracted from either sample type. From cysteine to phenylalanine, the CDR3 is 15 amino acids long. The entry retains the CDR3 DNA only, 45 bases that are in frame from base 1. Via the germline V gene (reference sequence), CDR1 is LGHDT and CDR2 YNNKEL. V loses 4 bases, J loses 7 bases, and the germline ends lie 19 bases apart. Sequencing was done on a sample of peripheral blood. In this chain, TRBV3-1 (or the pseudogene TRBV3-2) is recombined with TRBJ1-2, and possibly TRBD1, on 6 matching bases. The receptor comes from a woman aged 55 to 70 with acute or convalescent COVID-19. The CDR3 has the sequence CASSRGQTQGRGYTF. At the DNA level, the sequence is TGTGCCAGCAGCCGGGGGCAAACACAAGGGCGTGGCTACACCTTC.